This TCR beta chain originates from a study of blood T cell repertoires in COVID-19. In the source study's methods: Amplifying reference gene primers gave estimates of nucleated cell counts. This table comes from immunoSEQ multiplex PCR, and its TCRdb copy is limited to in-frame clones, with some not included. V, J and clone size reflect that table, while D and trimming were determined from the DNA. Found here are about 76,000 clones, 70% to 90% of them singletons; the top ten hold 8.5% to 10%. Seattle patient enrollment occurred during active infection, with longitudinal follow-up thereafter. V shed 3 bases and J 2 bases; nucleotides not matched to a gene: 3. Germline V gene data show CDR1 as KGHSH and CDR2 as LQKENI. CDR3 length equals 15 residues.

This chain links TRBV18 with TRBJ1-5, with 8 positions matching TRBD1. This TCR was sampled from a man aged 50-59 years with COVID-19, enrolled during active disease. The material sequenced was peripheral blood. The CDR3 spells CASSPQGAGNQPQHF. Written as DNA, the CDR3 is TGTGCCAGCTCACCGCAGGGGGCAGGCAATCAGCCCCAGCATTTT.